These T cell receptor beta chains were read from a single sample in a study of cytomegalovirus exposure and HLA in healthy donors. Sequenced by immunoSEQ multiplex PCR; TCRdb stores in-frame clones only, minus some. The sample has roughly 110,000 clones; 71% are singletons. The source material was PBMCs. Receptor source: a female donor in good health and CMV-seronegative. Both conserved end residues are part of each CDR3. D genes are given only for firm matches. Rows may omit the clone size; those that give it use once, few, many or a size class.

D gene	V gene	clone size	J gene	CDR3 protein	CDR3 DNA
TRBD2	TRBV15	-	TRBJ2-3	CATRPTASGRALLDTQYF	TGTGCCACCCGCCCCACGGCTAGCGGGAGGGCCTTGTTGGATACGCAGTATTTT
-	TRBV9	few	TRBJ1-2	CASSPPLGKGFEDGYTF	TGTGCCAGCAGTCCCCCCCTGGGTAAGGGGTTCGAGGATGGCTACACCTTC
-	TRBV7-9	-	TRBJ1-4	CASSLDSGKTNEKLFF	TGTGCCAGCAGCTTAGACTCAGGGAAGACTAATGAAAAACTGTTTTTT
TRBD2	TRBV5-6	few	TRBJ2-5	CASSLLGRGEETQYF	TGTGCCAGCAGCTTGTTGGGCCGGGGGGAAGAGACCCAGTACTTC
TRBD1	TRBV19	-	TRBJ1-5	CASGQVRNQPQHF	TGTGCCAGCGGACAGGTCCGCAATCAGCCCCAGCATTTT
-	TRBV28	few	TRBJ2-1	CASREAEFSYNEQFF	TGTGCCAGCAGAGAAGCGGAGTTCTCCTACAATGAGCAGTTCTTC
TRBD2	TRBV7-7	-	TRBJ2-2	CASSPVGLAGYTGELFF	TGTGCTAGCAGCCCGGTCGGACTAGCGGGTTACACCGGGGAGCTGTTTTTT
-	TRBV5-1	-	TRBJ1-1	CASSGHRASGAFF	TGCGCCAGCAGCGGCCACAGGGCGTCAGGAGCTTTCTTT
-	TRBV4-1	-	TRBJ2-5	CASSQDSSEQETQYF	TGCGCCAGCAGCCAAGATTCCAGCGAGCAAGAGACCCAGTACTTC
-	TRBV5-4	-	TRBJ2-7	CASSLYGLGRSYEQYF	TGTGCCAGCAGCTTGTACGGCTTAGGTCGGAGTTACGAGCAGTACTTC
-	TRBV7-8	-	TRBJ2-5	CASTPRRGVETQYF	TGTGCCAGCACCCCCCGCAGGGGAGTCGAGACCCAGTACTTC
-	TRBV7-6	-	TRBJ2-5	CASSLGSAVGETQYF	TGTGCCAGCAGCTTGGGTAGCGCGGTAGGAGAGACCCAGTACTTC
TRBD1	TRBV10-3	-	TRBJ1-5	CATAMGQLAIRTQHF	TGTGCCACCGCTATGGGACAGCTAGCTATCAGGACCCAGCATTTT
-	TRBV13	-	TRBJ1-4	CASSLRATNEKLFF	TGTGCCAGCAGCTTACGTGCAACTAATGAAAAACTGTTTTTT